What follows are 25 T cell receptor beta chains derived from one specimen sequenced in a study of shared clonotypes between healthy human individuals. Assay: immunoSEQ multiplex PCR; the TCRdb copy retains only in-frame clones and omits some. The table records about 2.1 million clones, 93% of them present only once. Cells designated naive CD8 were CD45RO-negative and were positively selected for CCR7, with terminally differentiated effector memory CD45RA+ cells excluded. What was sequenced was naive CD8+ T cells from PBMCs. These receptors were collected from a man aged 18 to 29 in good health. Some clones in this sample may be carry-over from other donors' samples.

This chain joins TRBV7-9 and TRBJ2-1; 9 bases line up with TRBD2. J was trimmed by 5 bases and V by 11 bases; bases with no gene match: 10. From germline, CDR1 is SEHNR and CDR2 FQNEAQ (reference sequence). The CDR3 has 14 residues. In DNA form, the CDR3 reads TGTGCCTGGGACGACTTAGCGGGGGACAATGAGCAGTTCTTC. Residues: CAWDDLAGDNEQFF.

V and J are TRBV19 and TRBJ2-7; D is perhaps TRBD1 (6 bases). This CDR3 comprises 13 residues. With 8 bases removed from V and 7 bases from J, the gap between germline ends came to 18 bases. Per the germline V gene, CDR1 is LNHDA and CDR2 is SQIVND (reference sequence). CDR3 nucleotides: TGTGCCAGTTCCGATGGGGGCGTCGGGGAGCAGTACTTC. As protein: CASSDGGVGEQYF.

The chain is built from TRBV27 and TRBJ1-2; the D is unclear. CDR3 length: 14 amino acids. CDR1 is MNHEY, CDR2 SMNVEV, per germline (reference sequence). V was clipped by 0 bases and J by 3 bases, with 8 bases between them. In DNA, the CDR3 is TGTGCCAGCAGTTTATCGGGCAGTCACTATGGCTACACCTTC. It yields the protein CASSLSGSHYGYTF.

V usage is TRBV27 and J usage is TRBJ2-1; 8 positions agree with TRBD2. Germline CDR1 MNHEY, CDR2 SMNVEV (reference sequence). This CDR3 has 17 amino acids. Trimming cost V 5 bases and J 5 bases; bases outside gene matches: 14. CDR3 sequence reads: CASSQWPPLLADNEQFF. The CDR3 DNA reads TGTGCCAGCAGTCAATGGCCCCCCCTACTAGCGGACAATGAGCAGTTCTTC.

The chain couples TRBV19 to TRBJ2-7; the match to TRBD1 covers 8 bases. The CDR3 sequence is 15 residues long. V lost 5 bases, J lost 7 bases, and 13 bases stayed unmatched. Germline lookup yields CDR1 LNHDA and CDR2 SQIVND (reference sequence). CDR3 DNA: TGTGCCAGTAGTCCTCGGGCAGGGGGCTCGGGGGAGCAGTACTTC. Amino acids: CASSPRAGGSGEQYF.

This clone was recorded a few times. This chain connects TRBV29-1 to TRBJ1-2; unclear D gene. Per germline, CDR1 SQVTM and CDR2 ANQGSEA. The CDR3 sequence is 11 residues long. The V end lost 4 bases, the J end lost 4 bases, and 7 bases lay between the germline ends. The CDR3: CSVGAGYGYTF. CDR3 in DNA: TGCAGCGTTGGGGCAGGCTATGGCTACACCTTC.

This clone was seen a single time. Other DNA sequences within the sample encode an identical CDR3. The chain has TRBV4-1 and TRBJ1-5, with D hard to call. Germline CDR1 MGHRA, CDR2 YSYEKL. V lost 0 bases, J lost 1 base, and 7 bases lay in between. The CDR3 is 15 amino acids. The CDR3 loop reads CASSQEPGSNQPQHF. DNA of the CDR3: TGCGCCAGCAGCCAAGAACCCGGGAGCAATCAGCCCCAGCATTTT.

The V call is TRBV5-1, the J call TRBJ1-2; D gene uncertain. Per germline, CDR1 SGHRS and CDR2 YFSETQ. CDR3 length: 11 residues. V was pared by 4 bases and J by 4 bases, with 5 bases between. CDR3 coding DNA: TGCGCCAGCAGCGGAAGCTATGGCTACACCTTC. Its protein product is CASSGSYGYTF.

The V call is TRBV7-9, the J call TRBJ2-2; TRBD2 matches at 11 bases. Looked up from germline, CDR1 is SEHNR and CDR2 is FQNEAQ (reference sequence). After removal of 5 bases from V and 3 bases from J, the junction contained 11 bases not matched to a gene. The CDR3 spans 18 residues. CDR3 nucleotides: TGTGCCAGCAGCCCACCCCCGGGTAGCGGGAGGGACACCGGGGAGCTGTTTTTT. This gives the protein CASSPPPGSGRDTGELFF.

The genes are TRBV7-7 and TRBJ2-1, with D hard to call. CDR3 length equals 15 residues. The V end lost 2 bases, the J end lost 8 bases, and 16 bases lay between the germline ends. The germline gives CDR1 SSHAT, CDR2 FNYEAQ (reference sequence). The chain's CDR3 is CASSLTPGPFDEQFF. The CDR3 region has the DNA TGTGCCAGCAGCTTAACGCCTGGGCCTTTCGATGAGCAGTTCTTC.

The sample holds one count of this clone. CDR3 sequence (DNA): TGTGCCAGCAGCTTCGCGACTAGCGGGAGTACCGGGGAGCTGTTTTTT. Protein product: CASSFATSGSTGELFF. The rearrangement joins TRBV5-6 to TRBJ2-2, with 12 positions matching TRBD2. The CDR3 has 16 residues. Trimming took 2 bases from V and 5 from J; bases not matched to a gene: 4. Germline V CDR1 and CDR2: SGHDT, YYEEEE. Full variable domain (rest looked up from reference TRBV5-6 and TRBJ2-2): DAGVTQSPTHLIKTRGQQVTLRCSPKSGHDTVSWYQQALGQGPQFIFQYYEEEERQRGNFPDRFSGHQFPNYSSELNVNALLLGDSALYLCASSFATSGSTGELFFGEGSRLTVL.

The CDR3 sequence: CASSSDRGYNDGQFF. The CDR3 DNA sequence: TGTGCCAGCAGTTCCGACAGGGGGTACAATGATGGGCAGTTCTTC. J is TRBJ2-1 and V is TRBV6-5; TRBD1 matches at 9 bases. V shed 4 bases and J 12 bases; nucleotides not matched to a gene: 13. The germline gives CDR1 MNHEY, CDR2 SVGAGI. The CDR3 has 15 residues.

The chain carries TRBV2 and TRBJ1-5; 8 nucleotides match TRBD1. Trimming took 8 bases from V and 0 from J; bases not matched to a gene: 15. Germline CDR1 is SNHLY and CDR2 is FYNNEI. This CDR3 is built from 18 residues. The CDR3 bases are TGTGCCAGCGGGGAACCGGGACAGGAGTTAGGTAGCAATCAGCCCCAGCATTTT. Amino acids: CASGEPGQELGSNQPQHF.

The CDR3, as DNA: TGTGCCAGCAGCGTTAACGGGGGTCGGACCAACTATGGCTACACCTTC. Amino acids: CASSVNGGRTNYGYTF. The chain links TRBV9 to TRBJ1-2; a possible D gene is TRBD1 (5 bases). CDR1 SGDLS and CDR2 YYNGEE come from the germline V gene. V was cut by 2 bases and J by 2 bases, with 16 bases left in between. This CDR3 has 16 residues.

The chain links TRBV4-1 to TRBJ2-5; 9 bases match TRBD2. CDR3 length: 19 amino acids. Trimming removed 1 base from V and 5 bases from J; junction bases left unmatched: 17. Germline V gene data show CDR1 as MGHRA and CDR2 as YSYEKL. Written as DNA, the CDR3 is TGCGCCAGCAGCCAAGGGGCGACCGGTGGTAGCGGGAGAGGTGAGACCCAGTACTTC. It codes for CASSQGATGGSGRGETQYF.

This rearrangement joins TRBV5-6 to TRBJ2-5; 7 nucleotides line up with TRBD2. V was pared by 0 bases and J by 7 bases, with 12 bases of the junction left unmatched. Germline loops: CDR1 SGHDT, CDR2 YYEEEE. This CDR3 has 16 amino acids. CDR3 coding DNA: TGTGCCAGCAGCTTGGCCGCAGCGGGGTTTAGAGGGACCCAGTACTTC. This sequence encodes CASSLAAAGFRGTQYF.

The rearrangement links TRBV11-2 to TRBJ1-1; D gene ambiguous. In germline, CDR1 is SGHAT, CDR2 FQNNGV. The V end lost 1 base, the J end lost 0 bases, and 6 bases lay between the germline ends. The CDR3 covers 14 residues. The CDR3 coding sequence is TGTGCCAGCAGCTTAGCCACAGTGAACACTGAAGCTTTCTTT. This codes for CASSLATVNTEAFF.

This chain joins TRBV10-3 and TRBJ2-7; TRBD2 agrees at 12 bases. With 10 bases clipped from V and 0 bases from J, the junction kept 10 bases outside the gene matches. The CDR3 covers 16 residues. CDR1 is ENHRY and CDR2 is SYGVKD in the germline V gene. As DNA, the CDR3 is TGTGCCACTCCGGGACTAGCGGGTTCGAGCTCCTACGAGCAGTACTTC. It yields the protein CATPGLAGSSSYEQYF.

V usage is TRBV9 and J usage is TRBJ2-5; 7 positions agree with TRBD1. This CDR3 has 16 residues. Unmatched junction bases numbered 5, after V lost 0 bases and J lost 0 bases. Germline V gene data show CDR1 as SGDLS and CDR2 as YYNGEE. The CDR3 DNA follows: TGTGCCAGCAGCGTAGAAGAGGGGGCCGACCAAGAGACCCAGTACTTC. This sequence encodes CASSVEEGADQETQYF.

The V and J genes are TRBV27 and TRBJ2-7; tentative D call: TRBD2 (6 bases). V was clipped by 3 bases and J by 4 bases, with 22 bases between them. This CDR3 is built from 17 residues. The germline V gene has CDR1 MNHEY and CDR2 SMNVEV (reference sequence). This CDR3 is CASSLAGAYGEEYEQYF. DNA of the CDR3: TGTGCCAGCAGTTTGGCCGGCGCCTATGGGGAGGAATACGAGCAGTACTTC.

The rearrangement joins TRBV19 to TRBJ1-5; D may be TRBD1 (5 bases). This CDR3 comprises 16 residues. Germline CDR1 reads LNHDA; CDR2 reads SQIVND (reference sequence). Trimming cost V 5 bases and J 3 bases, with 17 bases left between them. Here the CDR3 DNA reads TGTGCCAGTAGTTTCCTTTGGCGGGGGTACAATCAGCCCCAGCATTTT. Translated, it gives CASSFLWRGYNQPQHF.

The chain joins TRBV29-1 to TRBJ2-1; D unresolved. V gave up 5 bases and J gave up 6 bases, with 8 bases separating them. Germline V gene lookup returns CDR1 SQVTM and CDR2 ANQGSEA. The CDR3 length is 11 residues. CDR3 residues: CSVQVLNEQFF. The DNA of the CDR3 is TGCAGCGTTCAGGTTCTCAATGAGCAGTTCTTC.

The chain recombines TRBV29-1 with TRBJ2-3; possible D gene TRBD2, 5 bases. Per the germline V gene, CDR1 is SQVTM and CDR2 is ANQGSEA. With 3 bases removed from V and 6 bases from J, the gap between germline ends came to 16 bases. The CDR3 is 14 amino acids. This chain's CDR3 is CSVDGDVQRDTQYF. The CDR3, as DNA: TGCAGCGTTGACGGGGATGTTCAACGGGATACGCAGTATTTT.

With regard to this clone: A read error may account for a junction end that differs from germline. The V gene is TRBV5-1, the J gene TRBJ2-7; 7 bases agree with TRBD1. The CDR3 extends over 16 amino acids. Germline V gene sequence: CDR1 SGHRS, CDR2 YFSETQ. For the CDR3, the DNA is TGCGCCAGCAGTTTGGAGCCTCAGGACAGGTCCTACGAGCAGTACTTC. This sequence encodes CASSLEPQDRSYEQYF. The full variable domain, with the rest looked up from reference TRBV5-1 and TRBJ2-7, is KAGVTQTPRYLIKTRGQQVTLSCSPISGHRSVSWYQQTPGQGLQFLFEYFSETQRNKGNFPGRFSGRQFSNSRSEMNVSTLELGDSALYLCASSLEPQDRSYEQYFGPGTRLTVT.

The chain employs TRBV19 and TRBJ1-4, with a weak D call TRBD1 (5 bases). The CDR3 sequence is 16 residues long. Germline values: CDR1 LNHDA, CDR2 SQIVND (reference sequence). Trimming stripped 6 bases from V and 4 bases from J, with 18 bases between. CDR3 in amino acids: CASSPDERDFNEKLFF. CDR3 in DNA: TGTGCCAGTAGCCCCGACGAAAGGGACTTTAATGAAAAACTGTTTTTT.